Each of the 13 T cell receptor beta chains below was sequenced from the same sample in a study of regulatory T cells in long-lasting Graves disease. As to time point: newly diagnosed GD, antithyroid drugs for less than 3 months. The TCR library was prepared using RNA isolated from PBMCs. Combining iRepertoire HTBI primers with Arm-PCR of CDR3 regions, the authors built TCR beta libraries. MiXCR was run by TCRdb on the multiplex PCR reads, yielding one entry per CDR3 protein. This sample yields about 620,000 distinct CDR3 sequences, of which 15% to 20% are seen a single time; around 18% belongs to the top ten. This same sample was also taken into another study, of T cells in Graves' hyperthyroidism and ophthalmopathy.

Sequences were derived from peripheral blood mononuclear cells (PBMCs), sampled at new diagnosis, from a patient treated with antithyroid drugs. The receptors derive from a woman between 25 and 40 years old with Graves disease.

Concerning this clonotype itself: One base away lies a much larger clone, so this may be a sequencing read error. J is TRBJ1-2 and V is TRBV28; D unclear. The V end lost 4 bases, the J end lost 8 bases, and 20 bases lay between the germline ends. Germline assignment: CDR1 MDHEN and CDR2 SYDVKM. The length of the CDR3 is 15 residues. CDR3 in amino acids: CASSYPAIGSGGYTF. In DNA, the CDR3 is TGTGCCAGCAGTTATCCGGCGATAGGGTCGGGGGGCTACACCTTC.

This clonotype was recorded many times. V is TRBV28 and J is TRBJ2-1; unclear D gene. The V end lost 3 bases, the J end lost 7 bases, and 16 bases lay between the germline ends. The CDR3 has 15 amino acids. CDR1 is MDHEN, CDR2 SYDVKM, per germline. The CDR3 here is CASSFEPHLWNEQFF. Here the CDR3 DNA reads TGTGCCAGCAGTTTTGAGCCCCACCTATGGAATGAGCAGTTCTTC.

This clonotype was observed a handful of times. This chain connects TRBV5-8 to TRBJ2-5; TRBD2 matches at 13 bases. J was trimmed by 5 bases and V by 5 bases; bases with no gene match: 12. This CDR3 is 17 amino acids long. From germline, CDR1 is SGHTS and CDR2 YDEGEE. Here the CDR3 reads CASSLFGLAGERETQYF. The CDR3 DNA reads as TGTGCCAGCAGTCTGTTCGGACTAGCGGGAGAACGGGAGACCCAGTACTTC.

The V and J genes are TRBV6-4 and TRBJ2-7; tentatively, D is TRBD1 (6 bases). This CDR3 is 18 amino acids long. V gave up 2 bases and J gave up 5 bases, with 25 bases separating them. Germline V lookup: CDR1 MRHNA, CDR2 SNTAGT. In nucleotides, the CDR3 is TGTGCCAGCAGTGACCGCCTGACAAGACAGGAACGCCCAAACGAGCAGTACTTC. Translated, it gives CASSDRLTRQERPNEQYF.

In this sample, this clonotype turned up many times. The V gene is TRBV6-1, the J gene TRBJ2-7, with no clear D. Trimming stripped 6 bases from V and 12 bases from J, with 12 bases between. CDR1 is MNHNS and CDR2 is SASEGT in the germline V gene. This CDR3 is 10 amino acids long. The CDR3, as DNA: TGTGCCAGCAGGCAGACTCAACTGTACTTC. The encoded protein is CASRQTQLYF.

This clonotype was counted at least ten times. The genes are TRBV27 and TRBJ1-1; D uncertain. The V gene lost 2 bases and the J gene lost 4 bases, with 14 bases spanning the gap. CDR3 length: 15 residues. The germline V gene encodes CDR1 MNHEY and CDR2 SMNVEV (reference sequence). The CDR3 reads CASSLGRASVTEAFF. The CDR3 DNA is TGTGCCAGCAGTTTAGGGAGGGCATCGGTCACTGAAGCTTTCTTT.

This chain uses TRBV5-1 with TRBJ2-2, with 8 bases fitting TRBD2. The V and J ends lost 4 bases and 4 bases, in that order; junction bases with no gene match: 6. CDR1 and CDR2 from the germline V gene are SGHRS and YFSETQ. CDR3 size: 15 residues. CDR3 nucleotide sequence: TGCGCCAGCAGCCCGGGACTAGTCAGCACCGGGGAGCTGTTTTTT. It translates to CASSPGLVSTGELFF.

Ten or more counts support this clonotype. The J gene is TRBJ2-7, the V gene TRBV12-3 or TRBV12-4; 7 bases line up with TRBD1. V dropped 3 bases and J dropped 2; count of bases not matched to a gene: 4. This CDR3 spans 14 amino acids. DNA for the CDR3: TGTGCCAGCAGTTTTGAAACAGGGGCCTACGAGCAGTACTTC. Encoded protein: CASSFETGAYEQYF.

The chain recombines TRBV18 with TRBJ1-1, with D possibly matching TRBD1 (5 bases). V lost 4 bases and J 1 base, leaving 19 bases between the germline ends. Germline V CDR1 and CDR2: KGHSH, LQKENI. This CDR3 spans 17 amino acids. The DNA of the CDR3 is TGTGCCAGCTCACATAGACGGGGGACGAAGTCGAACACTGAAGCTTTCTTT. This encodes CASSHRRGTKSNTEAFF.

Comment on this clonotype: The junction does not match germline at one end; this may be a read error. The chain is built from TRBV20-1 and TRBJ2-3; 8 bases line up with TRBD2. The germline CDR1 and CDR2 sequences are DFQATT and SNEGSKA (reference sequence). This CDR3 has 16 amino acids. CDR3 DNA: TGCAGTGCTAGCTTACAAGCGGGAGTGAGGGCAGATACGCGGTATTTT. Its protein product is CSASLQAGVRADTRYF.

This clonotype was seen a handful of times. This sequence joins TRBV27 and TRBJ2-3; TRBD1 is a possible D gene (5 bases). V was shortened by 7 bases and J by 3 bases, with 23 bases between the two germline ends. This CDR3 is 17 amino acids long. Germline loops: CDR1 MNHEY, CDR2 SMNVEV (reference sequence). The CDR3 here is CASKPTGLGLWTDTQYF. DNA of the CDR3: TGTGCCAGCAAACCTACAGGTCTCGGGTTATGGACAGATACGCAGTATTTT.

The rearrangement uses TRBV7-2 and TRBJ2-7; unclear D gene. The CDR3 is made up of 12 amino acids. Germline V gene sequence: CDR1 SGHTA, CDR2 FQGNSA. V was clipped by 8 bases and J by 7 bases, with 15 bases between them. The CDR3 protein is CASGSVAWEQYF. The CDR3 DNA is TGTGCCAGCGGTTCGGTGGCTTGGGAGCAGTACTTC. Drawing the rest from reference TRBV7-2 and TRBJ2-7, the complete variable domain is GAGVSQSPSNKVTEKGKDVELRCDPISGHTALYWYRQSLGQGLEFLIYFQGNSAPDKSGLPSDRFSAERTGGSVSTLTIQRTQQEDSAVYLCASGSVAWEQYFGPGTRLTVT.

This chain connects TRBV7-6 to TRBJ1-6; 8 nucleotides align to TRBD1. CDR3 length equals 15 residues. Unmatched junction bases numbered 3, after V lost 5 bases and J lost 3 bases. In germline, CDR1 is SGHVS, CDR2 FNYEAQ. The DNA of the CDR3 is TGTGCCAGCAGCCCCGGGACAGGCTATAATTCACCCCTCCACTTT. Its translation: CASSPGTGYNSPLHF.